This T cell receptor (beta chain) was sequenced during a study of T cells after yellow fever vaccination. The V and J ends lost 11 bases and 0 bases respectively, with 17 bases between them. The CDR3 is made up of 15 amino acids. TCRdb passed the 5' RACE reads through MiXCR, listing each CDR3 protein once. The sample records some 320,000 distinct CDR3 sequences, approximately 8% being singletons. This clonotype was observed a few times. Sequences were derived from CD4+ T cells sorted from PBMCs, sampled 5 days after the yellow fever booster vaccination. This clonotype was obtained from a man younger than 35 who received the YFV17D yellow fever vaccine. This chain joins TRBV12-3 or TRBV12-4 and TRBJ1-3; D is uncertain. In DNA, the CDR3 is TGTGCCGTAGGGCTCGGGAGCATCTCTGGAAACACCATATATTTT. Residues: CAVGLGSISGNTIYF.